The 6 T cell receptor beta chains given below trace back to one sample, sequenced in a study of shared clonotypes between healthy human individuals. Sequenced by immunoSEQ multiplex PCR; TCRdb stores in-frame clones only, minus some. The sample includes 600,000 to 700,000 clones, roughly 72% of them seen just once. The sequenced sample was memory CD4+ T cells sorted from blood. Subset given: CD45RA-negative fraction. The receptor source for this set is a woman aged 30 to 39 in good health.

Turning to this clone: The same CDR3 is also encoded by other DNA sequences in this sample. J is TRBJ2-1 and V is TRBV29-1, with D possibly being TRBD1 (5 bases). CDR1 and CDR2 (germline): SQVTM, ANQGSEA. Trimming cost V 3 bases and J 6 bases, with 9 bases left between them. The CDR3 contains 12 residues. CDR3 DNA sequence: TGCAGCGTTGAGGGGCTACTCAATGAGCAGTTCTTC. Its protein is CSVEGLLNEQFF.

This clone was detected only a few times. The gene calls are TRBV19 and TRBJ1-4; D is perhaps TRBD1 (5 bases). This CDR3 has 13 residues. Trimming cost V 5 bases and J 6 bases, with 10 bases left between them. The germline CDR1 and CDR2 sequences are LNHDA and SQIVND (reference sequence). DNA for the CDR3: TGTGCCAGTAGTCGACAGTCTTATGAAAAACTGTTTTTT. Amino acids: CASSRQSYEKLFF.

The chain is built from TRBV19 and TRBJ1-2; 10 nucleotides agree with TRBD1. There are 14 residues in the CDR3. Germline-derived CDR1 and CDR2 are LNHDA and SQIVND (reference sequence). With 7 bases clipped from V and 6 bases from J, the junction kept 8 bases outside the gene matches. The CDR3 bases are TGTGCCAGTACCGGGACAGGGGTCCGAGATGGCTACACCTTC. It codes for CASTGTGVRDGYTF. The complete variable domain, with remaining parts taken from reference TRBV19 and TRBJ1-2, reads DGGITQSPKYLFRKEGQNVTLSCEQNLNHDAMYWYRQDPGQGLRLIYYSQIVNDFQKGDIAEGYSVSREKKESFPLTVTSAQKNPTAFYLCASTGTGVRDGYTFGSGTRLTVV.

The V call is TRBV27, the J call TRBJ2-1, with unresolved D. This CDR3 spans 14 amino acids. Germline CDR1 MNHEY, CDR2 SMNVEV (reference sequence). Trimming shortened V by 2 bases and J by 8 bases, and 13 bases separated the two germline ends. CDR3 DNA: TGTGCCAGCAGTTTACATTGGACCATGGATGAGCAGTTCTTC. Amino acids: CASSLHWTMDEQFF.

This clone was counted once. The J gene is TRBJ2-1, the V gene TRBV2, with 13 bases lining up with TRBD2. The CDR3 has 16 residues. Germline assignment: CDR1 SNHLY and CDR2 FYNNEI. Trimming removed 7 bases from V and 2 bases from J; junction bases left unmatched: 5. Here the CDR3 reads CASIGTSGIAYNEQFF. The CDR3 DNA reads TGTGCCAGCATTGGGACTAGCGGGATAGCCTACAATGAGCAGTTCTTC.

The V call is TRBV25-1, the J call TRBJ2-2; 10 bases agree with TRBD1. V gave up 2 bases and J gave up 5 bases; unmatched junction bases: 2. Per the germline V gene, CDR1 is MGHDK and CDR2 is SYGVNS. There are 15 residues in the CDR3. For the CDR3, the DNA is TGTGCCAGCAGTGAACCGGGACAGGGGACCGGGGAGCTGTTTTTT. Protein sequence: CASSEPGQGTGELFF.